This passage covers 14 T cell receptor beta chains from one sample sequenced in a study of blood T cell repertoires in COVID-19. The repertoire was sequenced with immunoSEQ multiplex PCR; TCRdb's copy has only in-frame clones and lacks some. The table shows hundreds of thousands of clones, with around 89% occurring only once. Sequencing was carried out using peripheral blood. Receptors were obtained from a woman aged 18-29 years with acute or convalescent COVID-19.

This rearrangement joins TRBV29-1 to TRBJ1-2, with 8 bases lining up with TRBD1. Germline-derived CDR1 and CDR2 are SQVTM and ANQGSEA. CDR3 length equals 14 residues. The junction had 4 bases not matched to a gene; V was cut back by 0 bases and J by 4 bases. The CDR3 DNA reads as TGCAGCGTTGAAGAGACAGGGGTGGTCTATGGCTACACCTTC. Amino acids: CSVEETGVVYGYTF. The whole variable domain, filled in from reference TRBV29-1 and TRBJ1-2, reads SAVISQKPSRDICQRGTSLTIQCQVDSQVTMMFWYRQQPGQSLTLIATANQGSEATYESGFVIDKFPISRPNLTFSTLTVSNMSPEDSSIYLCSVEETGVVYGYTFGSGTRLTVV.

This chain uses TRBV4-3 with TRBJ2-1, with 10 nucleotides matching TRBD1. This CDR3 spans 15 amino acids. Germline-derived CDR1 and CDR2 are LGHNA and YSLEER. Trimming removed 3 bases from V and 4 bases from J; junction bases left unmatched: 3. The CDR3 bases are TGCGCCAGCAGCCATGGGACAGGGGAATACAATGAGCAGTTCTTC. It translates to CASSHGTGEYNEQFF.

With respect to this clone: Within the sample, other DNA sequences also encode this same CDR3. V is TRBV5-4 and J is TRBJ1-2, with no clear D. The germline gives CDR1 SGHNT, CDR2 YYREEE (reference sequence). V gave up 0 bases and J gave up 6 bases, with 6 bases separating them. This CDR3 region has 12 residues. The CDR3 DNA follows: TGTGCCAGCAGCTTGGCCGGGGATGGCTACACCTTC. Protein sequence: CASSLAGDGYTF.

This chain links TRBV5-5 with TRBJ1-2; 8 bases line up with TRBD1. V lost 8 bases, J lost 8 bases, and 11 bases stayed unmatched. CDR1 is SGHKS, CDR2 YYEKEE, per germline (reference sequence). The CDR3 contains 13 residues. The CDR3, as DNA: TGTGCCAGTGGGCCCGGGACAGGAGTAGGCTACACCTTC. Protein product: CASGPGTGVGYTF.

The chain employs TRBV18 and TRBJ1-1, with D possibly matching TRBD1 (6 bases). V shed 5 bases and J shed 3 bases, with 10 bases lying between them. CDR3 length equals 13 residues. The germline V gene has CDR1 KGHSH and CDR2 LQKENI. CDR3 protein: CASSWGGDTEAFF. The CDR3 DNA sequence: TGTGCCAGCTCATGGGGGGGCGACACTGAAGCTTTCTTT.

The gene calls are TRBV27 and TRBJ1-3; TRBD1 is a possible D gene (5 bases). The CDR3 has 19 amino acids. V gave up 4 bases and J gave up 0 bases, with 22 bases separating them. CDR1 and CDR2 from the germline V gene are MNHEY and SMNVEV (reference sequence). This chain's CDR3 is CASSYTPPGLTYSGNTIYF. As DNA, the CDR3 is TGTGCCAGCAGTTACACACCTCCGGGACTGACATACTCTGGAAACACCATATATTTT.

The chain has TRBV11-2 and TRBJ1-6, with 11 bases fitting TRBD1. V trimming: 5 bases; J trimming: 10 bases; junction bases outside the gene matches: 7. CDR1 is SGHAT, CDR2 FQNNGV, per germline. The length of the CDR3 is 15 residues. This CDR3 reads CASSPRTGGESPLHF. DNA of the CDR3: TGTGCCAGCAGCCCAAGGACAGGGGGCGAGTCACCCCTCCACTTT.

The V gene is TRBV10-1, the J gene TRBJ2-5; possible D gene TRBD1, 6 bases. Germline V gene data show CDR1 as WNHNN and CDR2 as SYGVQD (reference sequence). Trimming took 6 bases from V and 5 from J, leaving 19 bases between them. The CDR3 length is 15 residues. As DNA, the CDR3 is TGCGCCAGCAGGCCCCCGCGACGGCAGGGGGAGACCCAGTACTTC. Protein product: CASRPPRRQGETQYF.

The chain couples TRBV5-6 to TRBJ2-2; perhaps TRBD1 as D (6 bases). This CDR3 contains 15 residues. Trimming shortened V by 0 bases and J by 5 bases, and 11 bases separated the two germline ends. Germline V gene data show CDR1 as SGHDT and CDR2 as YYEEEE. CDR3 in amino acids: CASSLAYRETGELFF. Here the CDR3 DNA reads TGTGCCAGCAGCTTGGCCTACAGGGAAACCGGGGAGCTGTTTTTT.

The V gene is TRBV7-2, the J gene TRBJ1-1; 8 positions match TRBD1. Germline values: CDR1 SGHTA, CDR2 FQGNSA. V dropped 2 bases and J dropped 2; count of bases not matched to a gene: 7. The CDR3 spans 16 residues. For the CDR3, the DNA is TGTGCCAGCAGCTTATTCGGACAGGGCTTTAACACTGAAGCTTTCTTT. Its protein is CASSLFGQGFNTEAFF.

The CDR3: CASSLIRGMNTEAFF. CDR3 nucleotide sequence: TGTGCCAGCAGCTTGATACGGGGGATGAACACTGAAGCTTTCTTT. The rearrangement uses TRBV7-2 and TRBJ1-1; D is possibly TRBD1 (5 bases). CDR1 and CDR2 from the germline V gene are SGHTA and FQGNSA. The V end lost 3 bases, the J end lost 0 bases, and 11 bases lay between the germline ends. The CDR3 is made up of 15 amino acids.

This sequence joins TRBV6-5 and TRBJ1-2; D might be TRBD1 (5 bases). Germline V lookup: CDR1 MNHEY, CDR2 SVGAGI. CDR3 size: 15 residues. The V and J ends lost 2 bases and 6 bases respectively, with 16 bases between them. The CDR3 here is CASSYKLGQVHGYTF. The CDR3 DNA follows: TGTGCCAGCAGTTACAAGTTAGGACAAGTGCATGGCTACACCTTC.

This chain uses TRBV5-1 with TRBJ1-5, with D tentatively TRBD1 (6 bases). Trimming shortened V by 3 bases and J by 5 bases, and 9 bases separated the two germline ends. The CDR3 length is 13 residues. Per the germline V gene, CDR1 is SGHRS and CDR2 is YFSETQ. The CDR3 spells CASSWEGDQPQHF. CDR3 nucleotide sequence: TGCGCCAGCAGCTGGGAGGGGGATCAGCCCCAGCATTTT.

This chain uses TRBV25-1 with TRBJ1-1; D remains unclear. V was shortened by 0 bases and J by 7 bases, with 9 bases between the two germline ends. There are 13 residues in the CDR3. Germline V gene sequence: CDR1 MGHDK, CDR2 SYGVNS. This CDR3 is CASSEYVALEAFF. CDR3 coding DNA: TGTGCCAGCAGTGAATACGTGGCTCTTGAAGCTTTCTTT.